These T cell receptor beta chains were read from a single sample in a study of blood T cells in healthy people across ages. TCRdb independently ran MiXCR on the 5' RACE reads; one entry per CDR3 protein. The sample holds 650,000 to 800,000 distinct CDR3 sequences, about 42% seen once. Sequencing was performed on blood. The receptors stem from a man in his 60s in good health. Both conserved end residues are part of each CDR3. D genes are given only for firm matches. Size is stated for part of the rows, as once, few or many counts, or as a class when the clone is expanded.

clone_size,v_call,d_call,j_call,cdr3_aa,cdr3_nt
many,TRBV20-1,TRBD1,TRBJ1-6,CSATDRLQNSPLHF,TGCAGTGCAACGGACAGGCTCCAGAATTCACCCCTCCACTTT
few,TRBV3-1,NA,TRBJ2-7,CASSQVQGRNEQYF,TGTGCCAGCAGCCAAGTCCAGGGCAGGAACGAGCAGTACTTC
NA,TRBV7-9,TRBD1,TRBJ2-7,CASSLFGTGGGEQYF,TGTGCCAGCAGCTTATTTGGGACAGGGGGCGGCGAGCAGTACTTC
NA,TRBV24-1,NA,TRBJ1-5,CATSDTGGGQPQHF,TGTGCCACCAGTGATACCGGTGGAGGACAGCCCCAGCATTTT
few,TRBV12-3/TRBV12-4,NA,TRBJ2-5,CASSPATRGQETQYF,TGTGCCAGCAGTCCGGCGACGCGGGGCCAAGAGACCCAGTACTTC
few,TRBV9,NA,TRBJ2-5,CASSVDWLAWETQYF,TGTGCCAGCAGCGTAGACTGGCTTGCATGGGAGACCCAGTACTTC
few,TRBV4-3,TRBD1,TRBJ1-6,CASSQTRAGQGWLPLHF,TGCGCCAGCAGCCAAACCCGGGCCGGACAGGGGTGGTTACCCCTCCACTTT
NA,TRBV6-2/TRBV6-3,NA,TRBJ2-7,CASSWDGLSSYEQYF,TGTGCCAGCAGTTGGGACGGGCTCAGCTCCTACGAGCAGTACTTC
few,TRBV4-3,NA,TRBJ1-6,CASSQEPGLPLHF,TGCGCCAGCAGCCAAGAGCCTGGGCTACCCCTCCACTTT
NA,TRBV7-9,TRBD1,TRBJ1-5,CASSPGTGELSNQPQHF,TGTGCCAGCAGCCCCGGGACAGGGGAGTTGAGCAATCAGCCCCAGCATTTT
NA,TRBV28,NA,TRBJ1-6,CASFNWGQGSPLHF,TGTGCCAGCTTTAACTGGGGGCAAGGTTCACCCCTCCACTTT
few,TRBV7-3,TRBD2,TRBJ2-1,CASSPGRAGYNEQFF,TGTGCCAGCAGCCCGGGACGAGCGGGGTACAATGAGCAGTTCTTC
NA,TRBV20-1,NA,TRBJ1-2,CSAKAARNYGYTF,TGCAGTGCGAAAGCGGCCAGGAACTATGGCTACACCTTC
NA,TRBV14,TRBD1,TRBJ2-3,CASSRDRGKTDTQYF,TGTGCCAGCAGCCGCGACAGGGGGAAGACAGATACGCAGTATTTT
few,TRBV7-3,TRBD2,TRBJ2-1,CASSSVAGGPLGEQFF,TGTGCCAGCAGCTCCGTAGCGGGGGGGCCATTGGGAGAGCAGTTCTTC
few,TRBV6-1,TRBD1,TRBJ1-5,CASRTDRPYSNQPQHF,TGTGCCAGTAGAACGGACAGGCCATACAGCAATCAGCCCCAGCATTTT
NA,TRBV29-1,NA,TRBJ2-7,CSVTQMEGSYEQYF,TGCAGCGTTACTCAAATGGAGGGATCCTACGAGCAGTACTTC
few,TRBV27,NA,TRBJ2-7,CASSLEASHLGVYEQYF,TGTGCCAGCAGTTTGGAAGCTAGCCACTTGGGGGTCTACGAGCAGTACTTC
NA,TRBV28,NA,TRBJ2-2,CASRPGTLDTGELFF,TGTGCCAGCAGGCCCGGGACGTTGGACACCGGGGAGCTGTTTTTT
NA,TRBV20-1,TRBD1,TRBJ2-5,CSAVGTGWTQYF,TGCAGTGCGGTAGGGACAGGGTGGACCCAGTACTTC
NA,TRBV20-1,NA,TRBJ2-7,CSAGKGSEQYF,TGCAGTGCTGGTAAGGGGAGCGAGCAGTACTTC
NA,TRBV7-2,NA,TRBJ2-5,CASRLGPAAETQYF,TGTGCCAGCCGACTTGGCCCGGCTGCGGAGACCCAGTACTTC
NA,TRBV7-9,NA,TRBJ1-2,CASSVEGDYGYTF,TGTGCCAGCAGCGTTGAGGGCGACTATGGCTACACCTTC
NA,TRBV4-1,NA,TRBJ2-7,CASSQAQQSSYEQYF,TGCGCCAGCAGCCAGGCCCAACAGAGCTCCTACGAGCAGTACTTC
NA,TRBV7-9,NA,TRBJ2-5,CASSLTQTQYF,TGTGCCAGCAGCTTAACCCAGACCCAGTACTTC
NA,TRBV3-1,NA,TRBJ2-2,CASSPLTTGELFF,TGTGCCAGCAGCCCCCTCACGACCGGGGAGCTGTTTTTT
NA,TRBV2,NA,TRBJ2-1,CASSEAPGDEQFF,TGTGCCAGCAGTGAAGCGCCTGGGGATGAGCAGTTCTTC
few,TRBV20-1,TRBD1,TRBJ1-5,CSAKGGTGYQPQHF,TGCAGTGCTAAAGGAGGGACAGGATATCAGCCCCAGCATTTT
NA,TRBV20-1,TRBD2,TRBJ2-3,CSAPRGLAGVGTDTQYF,TGCAGTGCTCCCCGCGGACTAGCGGGGGTTGGCACAGATACGCAGTATTTT
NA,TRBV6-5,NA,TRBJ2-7,CASSYAIGGSSYEQYF,TGTGCCAGCAGTTATGCCATAGGGGGTAGTTCCTACGAGCAGTACTTC
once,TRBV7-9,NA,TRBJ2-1,CASRTWASNEQFF,TGTGCCAGCAGGACGTGGGCTAGCAATGAGCAGTTCTTC
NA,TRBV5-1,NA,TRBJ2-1,CASSLDKPMYNEQFF,TGCGCCAGCAGCTTGGACAAACCAATGTACAATGAGCAGTTCTTC
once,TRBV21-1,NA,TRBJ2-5,CARWRTETQYF,TGTGCCAGGTGGCGTACAGAGACCCAGTACTTC
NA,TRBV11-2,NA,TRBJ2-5,CASSAARETQYF,TGTGCCAGCAGCGCAGCCAGAGAGACCCAGTACTTC
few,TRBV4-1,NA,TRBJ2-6,CASSQESARPSGANVLTF,TGCGCCAGCAGCCAAGAGTCGGCCAGACCCTCTGGGGCCAACGTCCTGACTTTC
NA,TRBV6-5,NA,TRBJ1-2,CASSYSTSSPDGYTF,TGTGCCAGCAGTTACAGTACTTCTTCACCCGATGGCTACACCTTC
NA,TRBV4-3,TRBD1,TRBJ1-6,CASSQSGTVNSPLHF,TGCGCCAGCAGCCAGTCCGGGACAGTAAATTCACCCCTCCACTTT
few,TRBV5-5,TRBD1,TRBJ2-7,CASSASGGAYYEQYF,TGTGCCAGCAGCGCCTCAGGGGGCGCTTACTACGAGCAGTACTTC
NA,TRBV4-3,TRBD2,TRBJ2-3,CAGSQEALAGTTDTQYF,TGCGCCGGCAGCCAAGAAGCCCTAGCGGGTACCACAGATACGCAGTATTTT
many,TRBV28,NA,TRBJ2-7,CASSLPLAGTYEQYF,TGTGCCAGCAGTTTGCCGCTGGCAGGGACCTACGAGCAGTACTTC
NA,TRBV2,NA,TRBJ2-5,CASSVDRREETQYF,TGTGCCAGCAGTGTCGACAGGAGAGAAGAGACCCAGTACTTC
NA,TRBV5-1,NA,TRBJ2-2,CASSLDPMNTGELFF,TGCGCCAGCAGCTTGGATCCGATGAACACCGGGGAGCTGTTTTTT
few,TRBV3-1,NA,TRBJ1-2,CASSQRQVTNYGYTF,TGTGCCAGCAGCCAAAGGCAGGTGACAAACTATGGCTACACCTTC
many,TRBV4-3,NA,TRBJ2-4,CASSQDFGTLGNIQYF,TGCGCCAGCAGCCAAGACTTTGGGACCCTCGGAAACATTCAGTACTTC
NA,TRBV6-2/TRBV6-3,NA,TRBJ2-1,CASSYSITGHQKYNEQFF,TGTGCCAGCAGTTACTCGATAACCGGACACCAGAAGTACAATGAGCAGTTCTTC